What follows is one T cell receptor beta chain and its context. The record originates from a study of technical replicates of blood from a handful of donors. The method was immunoSEQ multiplex PCR; TCRdb's version includes in-frame clones alone and lacks a portion of them. The sample shows about 100,000 clones, more than 90% of them seen only once. The V gene lost 5 bases and the J gene lost 6 bases, with 5 bases spanning the gap. The germline gives CDR1 SGHAT, CDR2 FQNNGV. This CDR3 spans 11 amino acids. The sequenced material came from T cells isolated from PBMCs. This TCR came from a human donor in good health. The V and J genes are TRBV11-2 and TRBJ2-1; D gene uncertain. For the CDR3, the DNA is TGTGCCAGCAGCCCCCTCAATGAGCAGTTCTTC. It is translated as CASSPLNEQFF.